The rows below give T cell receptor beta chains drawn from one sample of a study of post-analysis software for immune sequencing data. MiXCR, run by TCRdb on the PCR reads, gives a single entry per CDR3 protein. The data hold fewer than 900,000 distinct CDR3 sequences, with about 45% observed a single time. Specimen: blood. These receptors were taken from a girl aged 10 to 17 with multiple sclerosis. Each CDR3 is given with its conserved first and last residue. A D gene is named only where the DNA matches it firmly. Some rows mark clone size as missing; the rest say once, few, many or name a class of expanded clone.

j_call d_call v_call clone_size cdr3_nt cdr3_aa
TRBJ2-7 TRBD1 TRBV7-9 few TGTGCCAGCAGCTTAGTGGGACAGGGGGCGCTTGAGCAGTACTTC CASSLVGQGALEQYF
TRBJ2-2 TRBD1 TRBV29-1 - TGCAGCGTTGTTCGAGGGGGCAACACCGGGGAGCTGTTTTTT CSVVRGGNTGELFF
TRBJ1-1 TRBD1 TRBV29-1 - TGCAGCGTACAGGGACAGTTTATTGAAGCTTTCTTT CSVQGQFIEAFF
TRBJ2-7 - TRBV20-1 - TGCAGTGCTAGGAAGGGATGTGGAACGGCTTCCTACGAGCAGTACTTC CSARKGCGTASYEQYF
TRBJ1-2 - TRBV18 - TGTGCCAGCTCACGGGACCACACAGGGAAGGAGGGAGGCTACACCTTC CASSRDHTGKEGGYTF
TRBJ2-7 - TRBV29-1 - TGCAGCGCCGTCCCCAGGGGCTCCTACGAGCAGTACTTC CSAVPRGSYEQYF
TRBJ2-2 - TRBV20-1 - TGCAGTGCTAGAGGGGCGTGGCCCACGGGAACCGGGGAGCTGTTTTTT CSARGAWPTGTGELFF
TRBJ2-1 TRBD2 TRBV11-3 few TGTGCCAGCAGCTCCCCTGGACTAGCGGGAGCGGACAATGAGCAGTTCTTC CASSSPGLAGADNEQFF
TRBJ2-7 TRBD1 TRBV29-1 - TGCAGCGTTGACCAGTACGCGACAGGGGATGCCCAGTACTTC CSVDQYATGDAQYF
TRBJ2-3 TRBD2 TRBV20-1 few TGCAGTGCTAGCTTAGCGGGAGGGTCCTCTCTCAACACAGATACGCAGTATTTT CSASLAGGSSLNTDTQYF
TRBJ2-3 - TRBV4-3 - TGCGCCAGCTCAGGGACTCGCACAGATACGCAGTATTTT CASSGTRTDTQYF
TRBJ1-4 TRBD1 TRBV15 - TGTGCCACCAGCCGAATTGGGACAGGGAATGAAAAACTGTTTTTT CATSRIGTGNEKLFF
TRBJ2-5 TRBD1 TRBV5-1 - TGCGCCAGCAGGGGGGACAGCCGCCAAGAGACCCAGTACTTC CASRGDSRQETQYF
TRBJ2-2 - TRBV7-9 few TGTGCCAGCAGTCAACTCCACACCGATAACACCGGGGAGCTGTTTTTT CASSQLHTDNTGELFF
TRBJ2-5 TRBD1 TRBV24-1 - TGTGCCACCAGTGTGGGACAGATTCAAGAGACCCAGTACTTC CATSVGQIQETQYF
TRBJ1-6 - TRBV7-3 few TGTGCCAGCAGCCAGGGGAGGGTATGGTCACCCCTCCACTTT CASSQGRVWSPLHF
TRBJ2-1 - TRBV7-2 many TGTGCCAGCAGCTTAGACTCAGGGTACAATGAGCAGTTCTTC CASSLDSGYNEQFF
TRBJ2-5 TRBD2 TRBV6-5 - TGTGCCAGCAGTTACTCGAGAACAATGGGAGGGCTACAAGAGACCCAGTACTTC CASSYSRTMGGLQETQYF
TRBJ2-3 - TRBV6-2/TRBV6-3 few TGTGCCAGCAGCCGCCAAGCCCCCGGCCAGGGGGATACGCAGTATTTT CASSRQAPGQGDTQYF
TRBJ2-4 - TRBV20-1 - TGCAGTGCTAGAATTAGCGGCGTCATCTTAGCCAAAAACATTCAGTACTTC CSARISGVILAKNIQYF
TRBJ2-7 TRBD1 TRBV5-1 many TGCGCCAGCAGCCGGGACAGGAATTACGAGCAGTACTTC CASSRDRNYEQYF
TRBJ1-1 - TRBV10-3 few TGTGCCATCAGTGAGGTTCAAGACTCTGAAGCTTTCTTT CAISEVQDSEAFF
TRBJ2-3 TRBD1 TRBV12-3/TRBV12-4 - TGTGCCAGCAACGCCCTGACAGGGGAACGCACAGATACGCAGTATTTT CASNALTGERTDTQYF
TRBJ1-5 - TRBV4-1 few TGCGCCAGCAGCCAAGATCAGGATCAGCCCCAGCATTTT CASSQDQDQPQHF
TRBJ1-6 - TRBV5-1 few TGCGCCAGCAGCCCGGACAGTTATTCACCCCTCCACTTT CASSPDSYSPLHF
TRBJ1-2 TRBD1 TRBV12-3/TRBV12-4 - TGTGCCAGCAGTCCTACAGGGGGCCCCAGGGGCTACACCTTC CASSPTGGPRGYTF
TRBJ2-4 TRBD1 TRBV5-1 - TGCGCCAGCAGCTTGGGGGACAGGGTAGCCAAAAACATTCAGTACTTC CASSLGDRVAKNIQYF
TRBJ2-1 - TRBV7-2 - TGTGCCAGCAGCTTAGGTAACAGGGCCTACAATGAGCAGTTCTTC CASSLGNRAYNEQFF
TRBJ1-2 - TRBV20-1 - TGCAGTGCTAGAGAGCCCACAGGGCCAAACTATGGCTACACCTTC CSAREPTGPNYGYTF
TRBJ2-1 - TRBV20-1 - TGCAGTGCTAGACGGAGGGCCGCTTACAATGAGCAGTTCTTC CSARRRAAYNEQFF
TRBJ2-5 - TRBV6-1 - TGTGCCGGCGCGGGACCTCTAGAGACCCAGTACTTC CAGAGPLETQYF
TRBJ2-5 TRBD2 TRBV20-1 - TGCAGTGCTCCGGGACTAGCGGGGATCCAAGAGACCCAGTACTTC CSAPGLAGIQETQYF